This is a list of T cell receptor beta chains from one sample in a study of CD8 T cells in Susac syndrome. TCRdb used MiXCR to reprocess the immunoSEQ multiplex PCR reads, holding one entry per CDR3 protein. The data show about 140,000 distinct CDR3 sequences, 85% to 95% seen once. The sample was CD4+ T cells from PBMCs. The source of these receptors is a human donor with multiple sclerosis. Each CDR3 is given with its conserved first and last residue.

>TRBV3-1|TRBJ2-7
CASSQAADLGLARYEQYF
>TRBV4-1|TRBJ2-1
CASSHSDLAGIGDEQFF
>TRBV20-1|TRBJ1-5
CSASPGRSNQPQHF
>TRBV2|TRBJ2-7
CASRDSFYEQYF
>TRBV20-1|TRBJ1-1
CSASRPLNTEAFF
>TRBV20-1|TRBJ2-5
CSARVGQETQYF
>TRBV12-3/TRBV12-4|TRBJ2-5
CASSLTRWETQYF
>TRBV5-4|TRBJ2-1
CASSDRTSGDEQFF
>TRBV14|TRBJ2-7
CASSPETDSRYEQYF
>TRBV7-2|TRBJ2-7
CASSPAGTDEQYF
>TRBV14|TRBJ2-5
CASSLLRTVQETQYF
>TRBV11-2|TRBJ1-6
CASSLDERSSYNSPLHF
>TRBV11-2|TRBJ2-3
CASSRTGTLSAYTQYF
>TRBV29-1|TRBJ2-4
CSDGPKGPKNIQYF
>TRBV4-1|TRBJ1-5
CASSQDKARGPGQPQHF
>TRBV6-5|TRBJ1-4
CASSWGQQNEKLFF
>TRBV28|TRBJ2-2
CASSLTGLGTGELFF
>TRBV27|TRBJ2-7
CASRDSASSYEQYF
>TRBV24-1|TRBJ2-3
CATSDLKRDTTDTQYF
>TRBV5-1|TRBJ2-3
CASSYYRGGSTDTQYF
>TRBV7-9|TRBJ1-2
CASSLGRTSNYGYTF
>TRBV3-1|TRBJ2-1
CASSQGLAGGGQFF
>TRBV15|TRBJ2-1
CTRCYSGRYNEQFF
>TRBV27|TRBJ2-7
CASTPQGIYEQYF
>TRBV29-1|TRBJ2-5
CSVDDRGRRETQYF
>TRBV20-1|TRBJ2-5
CSARGQGPMETQYF